One sample yielded the 12 T cell receptor beta chains listed below, sequenced in a study of blood T cell repertoires in COVID-19. The repertoire was sequenced with immunoSEQ multiplex PCR; TCRdb's copy has only in-frame clones and lacks some. The profile shows about 220,000 clones, 85% of them singletons. The sequenced sample consisted of peripheral blood. The receptor source for this set is a woman aged 70-85 years with COVID-19, enrolled during active disease.

The chain combines TRBV7-8 with TRBJ1-1, with 7 bases lining up with TRBD1. With V trimmed by 5 bases and J by 6 bases, 6 bases remained unmatched. Germline CDR1 SGHVS, CDR2 FQNEAQ. This CDR3 contains 13 residues. CDR3 nucleotide sequence: TGTGCCAGCAGCGGGACGACAGGGTCTGAAGCTTTCTTT. This gives the protein CASSGTTGSEAFF. Drawing the rest from reference TRBV7-8 and TRBJ1-1, the complete variable domain is GAGVSQSPRYKVAKRGQDVALRCDPISGHVSLFWYQQALGQGPEFLTYFQNEAQLDKSGLPSDRFFAERPEGSVSTLKIQRTQQEDSAVYLCASSGTTGSEAFFGQGTRLTVV.

The V gene is TRBV19, the J gene TRBJ1-4, with TRBD1 matching over 7 bases. This CDR3 contains 15 residues. Germline V gene sequence: CDR1 LNHDA, CDR2 SQIVND (reference sequence). The V and J ends lost 6 bases and 4 bases, in that order; junction bases with no gene match: 8. The DNA for the CDR3 is TGTGCCAGTAGCCCCCCGGGACAGTATAATGAAAAACTGTTTTTT. Protein: CASSPPGQYNEKLFF.

The CDR3 DNA reads TGTGCCAGTAGTATTACTCCTCCTCCAGGGTCCTACGAGCAGTACTTC. Its protein product is CASSITPPPGSYEQYF. The gene calls are TRBV19 and TRBJ2-7; a possible D gene is TRBD1 (5 bases). V dropped 3 bases and J dropped 1 base, with 16 bases sitting between them. The CDR3 is made up of 16 amino acids. From germline, CDR1 is LNHDA and CDR2 SQIVND (reference sequence).

The chain carries TRBV4-2 and TRBJ1-2, with TRBD1 identical over 9 bases. The CDR3 spans 14 residues. Unmatched junction bases numbered 2, after V lost 3 bases and J lost 3 bases. The germline V gene has CDR1 LGHNA and CDR2 YNFKEQ. The CDR3 bases are TGTGCCAGCAGCCAGGGGACAGGGCACTATGGCTACACCTTC. Encoded protein: CASSQGTGHYGYTF.

The V gene is TRBV10-1, the J gene TRBJ1-6, with TRBD1 identical over 7 bases. V dropped 8 bases and J dropped 4; count of bases not matched to a gene: 8. CDR3 size: 15 residues. Germline values: CDR1 WNHNN, CDR2 SYGVQD (reference sequence). CDR3 sequence: CASVDRDTYNSPLHF. The CDR3 DNA reads as TGCGCCAGCGTAGACAGGGACACTTATAATTCACCCCTCCACTTT.

The V call is TRBV2, the J call TRBJ2-5; no clear D gene. Germline V gene sequence: CDR1 SNHLY, CDR2 FYNNEI. The CDR3 has 14 amino acids. Deletions cut 4 bases from V and 4 bases from J, with 13 bases between. CDR3 in DNA: TGTGCCAGCAGTGTCTCTAGTAACGCAGAGACCCAGTACTTC. Its protein product is CASSVSSNAETQYF.

The chain links TRBV5-1 to TRBJ1-2; 11 bases align to TRBD1. The V gene's germline CDR1 is SGHRS and CDR2 YFSETQ. CDR3 length: 15 amino acids. J was trimmed by 7 bases and V by 0 bases; bases with no gene match: 5. The CDR3 sequence: CASSLVGQGAGGYTF. The CDR3 nucleotides are TGCGCCAGCAGCTTGGTCGGACAGGGGGCGGGTGGCTACACCTTC.

This rearrangement joins TRBV5-6 to TRBJ2-1, with TRBD1 as a possible D gene (5 bases). Trimming took off 2 bases at V and 3 bases at J, with 15 bases between the two ends. The CDR3 runs to 16 residues. Germline V gives CDR1 SGHDT, CDR2 YYEEEE. CDR3 nucleotides: TGTGCCAGCAGCTTTTTTGGTCAGGGCAGCTACAATGAGCAGTTCTTC. This translates into CASSFFGQGSYNEQFF. Full variable domain (remainder filled in from reference TRBV5-6 and TRBJ2-1): DAGVTQSPTHLIKTRGQQVTLRCSPKSGHDTVSWYQQALGQGPQFIFQYYEEEERQRGNFPDRFSGHQFPNYSSELNVNALLLGDSALYLCASSFFGQGSYNEQFFGPGTRLTVL.

This chain links TRBV27 with TRBJ2-2; TRBD2 might be the D (6 bases). Trimming took 5 bases from V and 3 from J, leaving 19 bases between them. CDR3 length equals 17 residues. The germline gives CDR1 MNHEY, CDR2 SMNVEV (reference sequence). The chain's CDR3 is CASSADGGEGDTGELFF. The DNA of the CDR3 is TGTGCCAGCAGTGCCGACGGGGGAGAGGGTGACACCGGGGAGCTGTTTTTT.

This chain joins TRBV3-1 (or the pseudogene TRBV3-2) and TRBJ2-1, with a possible D match to TRBD1 (5 bases). In germline, CDR1 is LGHDT, CDR2 YNNKEL (reference sequence). Trimming left V 1 base short and J 6 bases short, with 7 bases between. The CDR3 runs 13 residues. DNA of the CDR3: TGTGCCAGCAGCCAAGCGCAGGGCAATGAGCAGTTCTTC. It specifies CASSQAQGNEQFF.

This clone was observed a few times. The chain uses TRBV7-2 and TRBJ2-2, with 8 bases matching TRBD2. The CDR3 runs to 16 residues. Unmatched junction bases numbered 10, after V lost 4 bases and J lost 6 bases. Germline loops: CDR1 SGHTA, CDR2 FQGNSA. This CDR3 reads CASSSNGGTSSGELFF. The DNA of the CDR3 is TGTGCCAGCAGCTCAAATGGGGGGACTAGTTCCGGGGAGCTGTTTTTT.

The chain combines TRBV11-2 with TRBJ2-3; tentatively, D is TRBD2 (7 bases). CDR3 length: 16 residues. The V and J ends lost 0 bases and 6 bases respectively, with 16 bases between them. Germline CDR1 reads SGHAT; CDR2 reads FQNNGV. Written as DNA, the CDR3 is TGTGCCAGCAGCTTAGATCTGGGGGGGGCCAGGGATACGCAGTATTTT. It is translated as CASSLDLGGARDTQYF.